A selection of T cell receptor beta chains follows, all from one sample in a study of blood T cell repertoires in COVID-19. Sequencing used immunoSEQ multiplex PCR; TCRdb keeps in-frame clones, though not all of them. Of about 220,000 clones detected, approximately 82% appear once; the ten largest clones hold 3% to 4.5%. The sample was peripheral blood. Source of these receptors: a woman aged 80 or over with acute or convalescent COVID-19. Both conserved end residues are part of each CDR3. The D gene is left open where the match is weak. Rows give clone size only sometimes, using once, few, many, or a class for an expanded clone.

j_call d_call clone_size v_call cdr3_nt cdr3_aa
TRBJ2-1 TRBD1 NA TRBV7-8 TGTGCCAGCAGCTTAGGGGGACAGGGGGCGGGGAAGCAGTTCTTC CASSLGGQGAGKQFF
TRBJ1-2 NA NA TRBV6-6 TGTGCCAGCACTATTACAGTAAACTATGGCTACACCTTC CASTITVNYGYTF
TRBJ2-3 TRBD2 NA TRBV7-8 TGTGCCAGCAGCCGCCTAGCGGGGTTCACAGATACGCAGTATTTT CASSRLAGFTDTQYF
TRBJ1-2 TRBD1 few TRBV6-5 TGTGCCAGCAGCTTGAACTCCGGACAGGGGCGCGGCTACACCTTC CASSLNSGQGRGYTF
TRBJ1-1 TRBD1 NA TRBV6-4 TGTGCCAGCAGAATTGACAGGGCCTCCACTGAAGCTTTCTTT CASRIDRASTEAFF
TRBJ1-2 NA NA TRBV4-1 TGCGCCAGCAGCCAAGAACAGGGCTATGGCTACACCTTC CASSQEQGYGYTF
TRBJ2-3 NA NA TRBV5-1 TGCGCCAGCACCCAGGCAGGGGGCACAGATACGCAGTATTTT CASTQAGGTDTQYF
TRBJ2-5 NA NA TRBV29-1 TGCAGCGTTGGGGGTAGGGGTTGGGAGACCCAGTACTTC CSVGGRGWETQYF
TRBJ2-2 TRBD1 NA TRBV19 TGTGCCAGTGGGACAGGGAGTAGCACCGGGGAGCTGTTTTTT CASGTGSSTGELFF
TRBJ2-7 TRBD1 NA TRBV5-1 TGCGCCAGCAGCCCAGGACAGGCCGAGCAGTACTTC CASSPGQAEQYF
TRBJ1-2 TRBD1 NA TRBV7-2 TGTGCCAGCAGCTCCCCGGGGACAGGGATGCGGGGCTACACCTTC CASSSPGTGMRGYTF
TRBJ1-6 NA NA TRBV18 TGTGCCAGCTCAGTACAGGGCAATAATTCACCCCTCCACTTT CASSVQGNNSPLHF
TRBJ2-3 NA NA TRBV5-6 TGTGCCAGCAGCTTGCTAGGGACAAGGATGGATACGCAGTATTTT CASSLLGTRMDTQYF
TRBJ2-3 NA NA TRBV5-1 TGCGCCAGCAGCTTGGATACGGGATCAGATACGCAGTATTTT CASSLDTGSDTQYF
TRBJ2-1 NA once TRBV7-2 TGTGCCAGCAGCCTTAGGGGCTACAATGAGCAGTTCTTC CASSLRGYNEQFF
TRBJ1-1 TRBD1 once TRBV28 TGTGCCAGCATTAAGGGACAGCTGAACACTGAAGCTTTCTTT CASIKGQLNTEAFF
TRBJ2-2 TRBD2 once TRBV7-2 TGTGCCAGCAGGCTGACTAGCGGGGGGAACACCGGGGAGCTGTTTTTT CASRLTSGGNTGELFF
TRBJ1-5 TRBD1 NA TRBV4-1 TGCGCCAGCAGCCAGGAGACAGGGACCCAGCCCCAGCATTTT CASSQETGTQPQHF
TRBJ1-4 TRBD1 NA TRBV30 TGTGCCTGGAGTTCACACGGGACAGGGGGAGAAAAACTGTTTTTT CAWSSHGTGGEKLFF
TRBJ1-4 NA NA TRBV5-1 TGCGCCAGCAGGGAGGCCACCGAAGAAAAACTGTTTTTT CASREATEEKLFF
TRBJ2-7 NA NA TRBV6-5 TGTGCCAGCAGGGACAGCAGCTCCTACGAGCAGTACTTC CASRDSSSYEQYF
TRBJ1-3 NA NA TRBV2 TGTGCCAGCAGCCCAGGGGAGGGAAACACCATATATTTT CASSPGEGNTIYF
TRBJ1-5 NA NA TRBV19 TGTGCCAGTAGTGTCCTCAGTGATCAGCCCCAGCATTTT CASSVLSDQPQHF
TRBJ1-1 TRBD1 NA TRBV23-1 TGCGCCAGCCCCTCGAAGGCACAGGGGGAAACTTTCTTT CASPSKAQGETFF
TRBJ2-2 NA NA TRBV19 TGTGCCAGTAGTATTAAGGGGTGGACCGGGGAGCTGTTTTTT CASSIKGWTGELFF
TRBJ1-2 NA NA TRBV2 TGTGCCTCAGACGGGGGCTATGGCTACACCTTC CASDGGYGYTF
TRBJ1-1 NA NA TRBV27 TGTGCCAGCAGTTTATCAGCCAACACTGAAGCTTTCTTT CASSLSANTEAFF
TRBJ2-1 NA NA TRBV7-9 TGTGCCAGCAGCGTCAGGGTGATTGAGCAGTTCTTC CASSVRVIEQFF
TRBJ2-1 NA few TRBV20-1 TGCAGTGGGACTTCGCACAATGAGCAGTTCTTC CSGTSHNEQFF
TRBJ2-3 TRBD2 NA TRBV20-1 TGCAGTGCTAGTGGGGGACTAGCGGGGAGGGCAGATACGCAGTATTTT CSASGGLAGRADTQYF
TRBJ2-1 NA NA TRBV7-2 TGTGCCAGCAGCTTAAGCCAGGGCGATGAGCAGTTCTTC CASSLSQGDEQFF
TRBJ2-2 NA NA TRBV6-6 TGTGCCAGCAGTCTCCTATCGAACACCGGGGAGCTGTTTTTT CASSLLSNTGELFF
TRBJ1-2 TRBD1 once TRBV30 TGTGCCTGGAGTGTACAGGGGGCGTACGGCTACACCTTC CAWSVQGAYGYTF
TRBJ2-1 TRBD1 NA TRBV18 TGTGCCAGCTCACCTACAGGGGGATCGAACAATGAGCAGTTCTTC CASSPTGGSNNEQFF
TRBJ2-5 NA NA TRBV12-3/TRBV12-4 TGTGCCAGCAGTTACTTCGGGGAGACCCAGTACTTC CASSYFGETQYF
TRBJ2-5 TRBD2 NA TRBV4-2 TGTGCCAGCAGCCAGGGACTAGCGAGAGAGACCCAGTACTTC CASSQGLARETQYF
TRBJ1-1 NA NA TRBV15 TGTGCCACCAGCAGAGATTCAGGTCAGAGGACAAACACTGAAGCTTTCTTT CATSRDSGQRTNTEAFF
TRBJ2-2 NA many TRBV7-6 TGTGCCAGCAGCCCCCCGCTGGGGGGGAACACCGGGGAGCTGTTTTTT CASSPPLGGNTGELFF
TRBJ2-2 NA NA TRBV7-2 TGTGCCAGCAGCTTGGAGCTCACCGGGGAGCTGTTTTTT CASSLELTGELFF
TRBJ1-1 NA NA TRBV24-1 TGTGCCACCAGAGGGGGTCCCGGGAGGACTTTCTTT CATRGGPGRTFF
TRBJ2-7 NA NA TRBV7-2 TGTGCCAGCAGCTTGCACTGGAGCTCCTACGAGCAGTACTTC CASSLHWSSYEQYF
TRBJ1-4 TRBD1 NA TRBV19 TGTGCCAGTAGTACCAGGGACAGCCGGAATGAAAAACTGTTTTTT CASSTRDSRNEKLFF
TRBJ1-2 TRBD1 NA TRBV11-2 TGTGCCAGCAGCTTAGATCATATAACAGGGGTTACTAACTATGGCTACACCTTC CASSLDHITGVTNYGYTF
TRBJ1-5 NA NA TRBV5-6 TGTGCCAGCAGCTCCAGGGGATATAGCAATCAGCCCCAGCATTTT CASSSRGYSNQPQHF
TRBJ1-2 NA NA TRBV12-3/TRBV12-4 TGTGCCAGCAGTCGGTCCTATGGCTACACCTTC CASSRSYGYTF
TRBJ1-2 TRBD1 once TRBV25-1 TGTGCCAGCAGTGACGATAGAACAGGGGGCCTCTATGGCTACACCTTC CASSDDRTGGLYGYTF
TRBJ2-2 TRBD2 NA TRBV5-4 TGTGCCAGCAGCCCCTACCCGGGGAGGGCCGGGGAGCTGTTTTTT CASSPYPGRAGELFF
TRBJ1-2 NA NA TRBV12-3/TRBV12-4 TGTGCCAGCAGTTTGTGGGACAATGGTGGCTACACCTTC CASSLWDNGGYTF
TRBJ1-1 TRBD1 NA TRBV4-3 TGCGCCAGCAGCCGGTCCCAGGGGGTCCCCCTCCGCACTGAAGCTTTCTTT CASSRSQGVPLRTEAFF
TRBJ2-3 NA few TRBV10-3 TGTGCCATCAGTGACTCCGGGACAGATACGCAGTATTTT CAISDSGTDTQYF
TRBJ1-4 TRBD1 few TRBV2 TGTGCCGGGCGGACAGGGAGGGATGAAAAACTGTTTTTT CAGRTGRDEKLFF
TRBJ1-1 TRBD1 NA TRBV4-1 TGCGCCAGCAGCCTTATTACAGGGGGCACTGAAGCTTTCTTT CASSLITGGTEAFF
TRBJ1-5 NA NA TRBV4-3 TGCGCCAGCAGCCAAGGGGAGGGAAGGGATCAGCCCCAGCATTTT CASSQGEGRDQPQHF
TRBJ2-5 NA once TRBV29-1 TGCAGCGTTGATAACGTAGAAGAGACCCAGTACTTC CSVDNVEETQYF
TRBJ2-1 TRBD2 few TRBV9 TGTGCCAGCAGCGTCGGACTAGCGGGACAGTACAATGAGCAGTTCTTC CASSVGLAGQYNEQFF
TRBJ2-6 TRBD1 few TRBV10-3 TGTGCCATCAGTGCCGACAGGGGGCGAGCTGGGGCCAACGTCCTGACTTTC CAISADRGRAGANVLTF
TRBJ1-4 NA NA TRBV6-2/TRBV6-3 TGTGCCAGCAGCGAGGAGGGGAGGCGTGAAAAACTGTTTTTT CASSEEGRREKLFF
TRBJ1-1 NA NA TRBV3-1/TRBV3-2 TGTGCCAGCAGCCCTCTCGGGAACACTGAAGCTTTCTTT CASSPLGNTEAFF